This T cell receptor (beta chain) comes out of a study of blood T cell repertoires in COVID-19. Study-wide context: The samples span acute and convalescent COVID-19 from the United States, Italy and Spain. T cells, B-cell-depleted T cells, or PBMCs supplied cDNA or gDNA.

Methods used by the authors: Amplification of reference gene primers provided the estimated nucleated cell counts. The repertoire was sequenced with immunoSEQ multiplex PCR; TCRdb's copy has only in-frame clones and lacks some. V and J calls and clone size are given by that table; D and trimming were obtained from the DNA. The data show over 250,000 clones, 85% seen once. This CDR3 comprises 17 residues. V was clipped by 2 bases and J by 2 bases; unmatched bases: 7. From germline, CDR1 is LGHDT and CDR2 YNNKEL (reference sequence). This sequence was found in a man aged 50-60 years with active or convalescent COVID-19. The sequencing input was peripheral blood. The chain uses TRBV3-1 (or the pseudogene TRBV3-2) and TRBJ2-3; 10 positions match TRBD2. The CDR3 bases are TGTGCCAGCAGCCAACCGGGGACTAGCGCCTTCACAGATACGCAGTATTTT. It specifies CASSQPGTSAFTDTQYF.